Listed below are T cell receptor beta chains from one sample, sequenced in a study of control samples from healthy donors and cancer patients. The method was immunoSEQ multiplex PCR; TCRdb's version includes in-frame clones alone and lacks a portion of them. The sample carries about 58,000 clones, nearly 90% recorded once. The sample consisted of PBMCs. The receptors derive from a man in his 60s with colorectal cancer. CDR3s include the opening cysteine and the closing phenylalanine or tryptophan. A D gene is named only where the DNA matches it firmly. Expanded clones get a size class; other rows say once, few or many, or leave the size out.

J gene: TRBJ2-7; V gene: TRBV4-2; D gene: -; clone size: -; CDR3 DNA: TGTGCCAGCAGCCAAGGTAGGGACTCCTACGAGCAGTACTTC; CDR3 protein: CASSQGRDSYEQYF
J gene: TRBJ2-7; V gene: TRBV28; D gene: TRBD2; clone size: -; CDR3 DNA: TGTGCCAGCAGTTTGGGTAGCGGGCCCTCCTACGAGCAGTACTTC; CDR3 protein: CASSLGSGPSYEQYF
J gene: TRBJ2-2; V gene: TRBV3-1/TRBV3-2; D gene: TRBD1; clone size: -; CDR3 DNA: TGTGCCAGCAGCCAGGGGGACAGGGGGCGGGAGCTGTTTTTT; CDR3 protein: CASSQGDRGRELFF
J gene: TRBJ2-2; V gene: TRBV4-1; D gene: -; clone size: -; CDR3 DNA: TGCGCCAGCAGCCGACCAGAAGGCACCGGGGAGCTGTTTTTT; CDR3 protein: CASSRPEGTGELFF
J gene: TRBJ2-3; V gene: TRBV29-1; D gene: TRBD2; clone size: -; CDR3 DNA: TGCAGCGACAAGGGGCTAGCGGGGGTTACGCAGTATTTT; CDR3 protein: CSDKGLAGVTQYF
J gene: TRBJ2-5; V gene: TRBV6-5; D gene: -; clone size: once; CDR3 DNA: TGTGCCAGCAGTTACTCGGCAGACAAAGAGACCCAGTACTTC; CDR3 protein: CASSYSADKETQYF
J gene: TRBJ1-2; V gene: TRBV27; D gene: -; clone size: -; CDR3 DNA: TGTGCCAGCAGACAACACGCTAACTATGGCTACACCTTC; CDR3 protein: CASRQHANYGYTF
J gene: TRBJ2-4; V gene: TRBV19; D gene: -; clone size: -; CDR3 DNA: TGTGCCAGTAGTGCGGGGGACACTTTTCAGACCAAAAACATTCAGTACTTC; CDR3 protein: CASSAGDTFQTKNIQYF
J gene: TRBJ1-1; V gene: TRBV4-1; D gene: -; clone size: -; CDR3 DNA: TGCGCCAGCAGCCAAGCCGGCGGGAGGATCGGGAACACTGAAGCTTTCTTT; CDR3 protein: CASSQAGGRIGNTEAFF
J gene: TRBJ2-7; V gene: TRBV18; D gene: TRBD2; clone size: -; CDR3 DNA: TGTGCCAGCTCACCTAGCTTGGGGGGGACTCTTTCTCACTACGAGCAGTACTTC; CDR3 protein: CASSPSLGGTLSHYEQYF
J gene: TRBJ1-1; V gene: TRBV27; D gene: -; clone size: -; CDR3 DNA: TGTGCCAGCAGCCCAACAGGGCATACTGAAGCTTTCTTT; CDR3 protein: CASSPTGHTEAFF
J gene: TRBJ2-3; V gene: TRBV18; D gene: TRBD2; clone size: -; CDR3 DNA: TGTGCCAGCTCACCAGGCCCTAGCGGGGGAGATACGCAGTATTTT; CDR3 protein: CASSPGPSGGDTQYF
J gene: TRBJ1-5; V gene: TRBV2; D gene: -; clone size: -; CDR3 DNA: TGTGCCAGCAGTGAAGGGGGGGGAATCCAGCCCCAGCATTTT; CDR3 protein: CASSEGGGIQPQHF
J gene: TRBJ2-1; V gene: TRBV7-9; D gene: TRBD2; clone size: -; CDR3 DNA: TGTGCCAGCAGCTTAGTTGCGGGGGGGCTGGCTGAGCAGTTCTTC; CDR3 protein: CASSLVAGGLAEQFF
J gene: TRBJ1-3; V gene: TRBV5-5; D gene: TRBD1; clone size: -; CDR3 DNA: TGTGCCAGCAGCCCCGACAGGGCGGGAGGAAACACCATATATTTT; CDR3 protein: CASSPDRAGGNTIYF
J gene: TRBJ1-5; V gene: TRBV27; D gene: -; clone size: -; CDR3 DNA: TGTGCCACCTATAAGGAGGAGGGGTGGTTTAGCAATCAGCCCCAGCATTTT; CDR3 protein: CATYKEEGWFSNQPQHF
J gene: TRBJ1-5; V gene: TRBV30; D gene: -; clone size: -; CDR3 DNA: TGTGCCTGGAGTGCTCCGCCAGAGCCCCAGCATTTT; CDR3 protein: CAWSAPPEPQHF
J gene: TRBJ2-1; V gene: TRBV6-2/TRBV6-3; D gene: TRBD1; clone size: -; CDR3 DNA: TGTGCCAGCAGTACTACCGGGACAGGGGTTAAGCAGTTCTTC; CDR3 protein: CASSTTGTGVKQFF
J gene: TRBJ2-3; V gene: TRBV7-2; D gene: TRBD2; clone size: once; CDR3 DNA: TGTGCCAGCAGCTTATCGGGGGGGCGCCCAGATACGCAGTATTTT; CDR3 protein: CASSLSGGRPDTQYF
J gene: TRBJ2-1; V gene: TRBV20-1; D gene: -; clone size: -; CDR3 DNA: TGCAGTGCTAGAGGTAACAATGAGCAGTTCTTC; CDR3 protein: CSARGNNEQFF
J gene: TRBJ1-2; V gene: TRBV30; D gene: TRBD1; clone size: once; CDR3 DNA: TGTGCCTGGACCCCCGGACAGGGGAGGAACTATGGCTACACCTTC; CDR3 protein: CAWTPGQGRNYGYTF
J gene: TRBJ2-7; V gene: TRBV7-6; D gene: TRBD1; clone size: -; CDR3 DNA: TGTGCCAGCAGCTTAGGAGGGGACAGGGGGCAAAGCGAGCAGTACTTC; CDR3 protein: CASSLGGDRGQSEQYF
J gene: TRBJ1-2; V gene: TRBV7-2; D gene: -; clone size: -; CDR3 DNA: TGTGCCAGCAGCCCAAAAGCAGCGGGGGCCAACTATGGCTACACCTTC; CDR3 protein: CASSPKAAGANYGYTF
J gene: TRBJ2-5; V gene: TRBV6-5; D gene: TRBD2; clone size: -; CDR3 DNA: TGTGCCAGCAGCGGGGGGGGAGAGACCCAGTACTTC; CDR3 protein: CASSGGGETQYF
J gene: TRBJ2-5; V gene: TRBV19; D gene: -; clone size: -; CDR3 DNA: TGTGCCAGTAGCCCCCAGGGGCTTCGACTAGAGACCCAGTACTTC; CDR3 protein: CASSPQGLRLETQYF
J gene: TRBJ2-1; V gene: TRBV18; D gene: TRBD1; clone size: -; CDR3 DNA: TGTGCCAGCTCACAGTCCGGGACAGGGGGGAATGAGCAGTTCTTC; CDR3 protein: CASSQSGTGGNEQFF
J gene: TRBJ2-7; V gene: TRBV11-2; D gene: -; clone size: -; CDR3 DNA: TGTGCCAGCAGCTTCGTCCCGGGCAACTACGAGCAGTACTTC; CDR3 protein: CASSFVPGNYEQYF
J gene: TRBJ2-1; V gene: TRBV6-2/TRBV6-3; D gene: -; clone size: -; CDR3 DNA: TGTGCCAGCAGTTACTCCAGGGTGTATATTGAGCAGTTCTTC; CDR3 protein: CASSYSRVYIEQFF